Listed below are T cell receptor beta chains from one sample, sequenced in a study of beta chain features in type 1 diabetes. Sequenced by immunoSEQ multiplex PCR; TCRdb stores in-frame clones only, minus some. This table has some 160,000 clones, roughly 9% appearing once. Material for sequencing was central memory CD4+ T cells from blood. All receptors derive from a woman in her 30s with type 1 diabetes. Both conserved end residues are part of each CDR3. Fields, in order: V gene, D gene, J gene, clone size, CDR3 DNA, CDR3 protein. D genes are given only for firm matches. Rows give clone size only sometimes, using once, few, many, or a class for an expanded clone.

TRBV29-1,-,TRBJ2-7,few,TGCAGCGTCGGGGAGACCTACGAGCAGTACTTC,CSVGETYEQYF
TRBV28,-,TRBJ1-2,few,TGTGCCAGCAGTTTACAAAAGGCAGGGACTTATGGCTACACCTTC,CASSLQKAGTYGYTF
TRBV19,-,TRBJ1-2,few,TGTGCCAGTAGTAAGGACAGAAGACACTATGGCTACACCTTC,CASSKDRRHYGYTF
TRBV5-1,TRBD1,TRBJ2-5,-,TGCGCCAGCAGCCTCCAACAGGGGCTGGGGGAGACCCAGTACTTC,CASSLQQGLGETQYF
TRBV6-5,-,TRBJ2-3,few,TGTGCCAGCAGTTCATCACTAGGAGGAGATACGCAGTATTTT,CASSSSLGGDTQYF
TRBV28,-,TRBJ2-4,few,TGTGCCAGCAGCTCCTCGGACATTCAGTACTTC,CASSSSDIQYF
TRBV28,-,TRBJ1-4,-,TGTGCCAGCAGGCAGGATAATGTGTCCGGAAAACTGTTTTTT,CASRQDNVSGKLFF
TRBV11-2,-,TRBJ2-7,few,TGTGCCAGCAGCGACCCAGGTACCACCTACGAGCAGTACTTC,CASSDPGTTYEQYF
TRBV11-3,-,TRBJ2-2,few,TGTGCCAGCAGCTACCTAGTGTCCTCCGGGGAGCTGTTTTTT,CASSYLVSSGELFF
TRBV13,-,TRBJ2-4,few,TGTGCCAGCAGCTTGGCGCGGAACATTCAGTACTTC,CASSLARNIQYF
TRBV18,-,TRBJ2-1,few,TGTGCCAGCTCACCTAGATACAGCACCAATGAGCAGTTCTTC,CASSPRYSTNEQFF
TRBV4-1,-,TRBJ1-2,few,TGCGCCAGCAGCCAAGCGAACAGAGCCGGCGCTGGCTACACCTTC,CASSQANRAGAGYTF
TRBV27,-,TRBJ1-2,few,TGTGCCAGCAGTACCCGACAGGACCCCTTCTATGGCTACACCTTC,CASSTRQDPFYGYTF
TRBV4-1,-,TRBJ1-2,many,TGCGCCAGCAGCCGAGTTTCGAGGGCCGACTATGGCTACACCTTC,CASSRVSRADYGYTF
TRBV6-5,TRBD1,TRBJ1-5,few,TGTGCCAGCAGCCGGACAGGGCGGTATGGGCAGCCCCAGCATTTT,CASSRTGRYGQPQHF
TRBV10-3,TRBD1,TRBJ2-7,few,TGTGCCATCAGTGAGAATACAGGGGCCGAGCAGTACTTC,CAISENTGAEQYF
TRBV12-5,-,TRBJ2-1,-,TGTGCTAGTGGTTCGGACAATGAGCAGTTCTTC,CASGSDNEQFF
TRBV5-6,-,TRBJ1-1,few,TGTGCCAGCAGCTCAGTTGATCGGGGAAGCACTGAAGCTTTCTTT,CASSSVDRGSTEAFF
TRBV9,TRBD2,TRBJ2-7,-,TGTGCCAGCAGCCCCACTCTAGCGGGAGGCGGGGAGCAGTACTTC,CASSPTLAGGGEQYF
TRBV4-1,TRBD2,TRBJ2-1,few,TGCGCCAGCAGCCAAGATTTGTCTAGCGGGAGCTTGCTGTTCTTC,CASSQDLSSGSLLFF
TRBV27,TRBD2,TRBJ2-7,-,TGTGCCAGCAGTTTGTTAGGGACTAGCGGGATCACCCCTAACGAGCAGTACTTC,CASSLLGTSGITPNEQYF
TRBV7-3,TRBD1,TRBJ1-2,few,TGTGCCAGCAGCCAGGACAGGCGATATGGCTACACCTTC,CASSQDRRYGYTF
TRBV7-9,TRBD2,TRBJ2-1,-,TGTGCCAGCAGCGCGACTAGCGGGGCGGATGAGCAGTTCTTC,CASSATSGADEQFF
TRBV13,-,TRBJ1-3,-,TGTGCCAGCAGCGTTAGCCACGGGGGGGCTAGTGGAAACACCATATATTTT,CASSVSHGGASGNTIYF
TRBV5-6,-,TRBJ1-1,few,TGTGCCAGCAGCCCCGACAGTAGAGTTGAAGCTTTCTTT,CASSPDSRVEAFF
TRBV28,TRBD2,TRBJ2-7,few,TGTGCCAGCAGTTTTGGTAGCGGGAGTTACGAGCAGTACTTC,CASSFGSGSYEQYF
TRBV5-1,TRBD2,TRBJ2-1,many,TGCGCCAGCAGCTTGTTAGCGGGAGGGCCGACATACAACAATGAGCAGTTCTTC,CASSLLAGGPTYNNEQFF
TRBV19,TRBD2,TRBJ2-5,-,TGTGCCAGTAGTACCCGCCGGCTAGCGGGAGCAGAGACCCAGTACTTC,CASSTRRLAGAETQYF
TRBV9,-,TRBJ2-1,-,TGTGCCAGCAGCGTACTCGGAGACGGCTACCGCTACAATGAGCAGTTCTTC,CASSVLGDGYRYNEQFF